A selection of T cell receptor beta chains follows, all from one sample in a study of blood T cell repertoires in COVID-19. Assay: immunoSEQ multiplex PCR; the TCRdb copy retains only in-frame clones and omits some. This repertoire shows about 39,000 clones, around 74% found once; its top ten account for roughly 21%. Sample: peripheral blood. Receptors originate from a man between 70 and 80 years old with acute or convalescent COVID-19. Both conserved end residues are part of each CDR3. Fields, in order: J gene, V gene, CDR3 protein.

TRBJ1-5	TRBV11-2	CASSLEGLGKGVQPQHF
TRBJ2-7	TRBV6-5	CASSPRYEQYF
TRBJ2-1	TRBV4-3	CASSHADRGPYNEQFF
TRBJ1-1	TRBV19	CASSIGQNTEAFF
TRBJ1-4	TRBV9	CASSTGVANEKLFF
TRBJ1-3	TRBV27	CASSLYGFEAGNTIYF
TRBJ1-4	TRBV11-2	CASSSSPTGGFEKLFF
TRBJ2-2	TRBV11-3	CASSYSGGRTGELFF
TRBJ2-7	TRBV18	CASSPGRALAYEQYF
TRBJ2-7	TRBV5-1	CASSLVPGIASYEQYF
TRBJ2-7	TRBV19	CASSLQGYEQYF
TRBJ1-1	TRBV10-3	CAISDLRGNTEAFF
TRBJ2-4	TRBV4-3	CASSQTGDSKNIQYF
TRBJ2-7	TRBV15	CATSSDSGTYEQYF
TRBJ2-7	TRBV7-2	CASSLVGRGAYEQYF
TRBJ2-7	TRBV11-2	CASSLNPGLAGKDEQYF
TRBJ2-7	TRBV9	CASSVGGPDSRSRYEQYF
TRBJ2-5	TRBV5-1	CASSLLLAGKQETQYF
TRBJ2-6	TRBV19	CASSTGANVLTF
TRBJ2-2	TRBV20-1	CSASQLPVEGGPPGELFF
TRBJ2-1	TRBV10-3	CAIGGQGGYNEQFF
TRBJ2-5	TRBV7-9	CASSTIAGAAETQYF
TRBJ1-5	TRBV9	CASSVDSSSNQPQHF
TRBJ1-3	TRBV19	CASLRFGNTIYF
TRBJ2-7	TRBV6-2/TRBV6-3	CASSYYGQGAPYEQYF
TRBJ1-5	TRBV4-1	CASSLRMEGSTTQHF
TRBJ2-3	TRBV4-1	CASSQGNLGDRDTQYF
TRBJ2-7	TRBV7-8	CASRKNSGAEEQYF
TRBJ2-7	TRBV10-1	CASSESKGVKYF
TRBJ1-5	TRBV6-2/TRBV6-3	CASSYSSGTEQPQHF
TRBJ1-1	TRBV21-1	CASSPRQGLNTEAFF
TRBJ2-1	TRBV7-9	CASSAEIPYNEQFF
TRBJ1-6	TRBV30	CAWSVRGGPLHF
TRBJ2-2	TRBV19	CASSMSSGNTGELFF
TRBJ2-1	TRBV4-1	CASSQDRRELAVYNEQFF